This TCR beta chain was recovered during a study of shared clonotypes between healthy human individuals. Notes on the study in general: How much donors shared clonotypes was expected to be affected by sequencing depth. Unshared clonotypes carried lower generation probabilities than those common to all four donors.

Sequencing was performed with immunoSEQ multiplex PCR; in TCRdb, only in-frame clones are kept and a portion is missing. The data contain roughly 640,000 clones, about 74% of them singletons. As regards this clone: Its target is unknown.

The CDR3 covers 13 residues. Germline V gene lookup returns CDR1 SGDLS and CDR2 YYNGEE. With 8 bases removed from V and 4 bases from J, the gap between germline ends came to 10 bases. Donors included only healthy HIV-negative adults lacking recent acute infections or vaccinations. The sequence derives from a woman in her 30s in good health. The sample taken for sequencing was memory CD4+ T cells sorted from blood. The subset denotes: CD45RA-negative fraction. The chain has TRBV9 and TRBJ2-6; possible D gene TRBD1, 6 bases. CDR3 loop: CASTGSGANVLTF. The DNA for the CDR3 is TGTGCCAGTACAGGGTCCGGGGCCAACGTCCTGACTTTC.